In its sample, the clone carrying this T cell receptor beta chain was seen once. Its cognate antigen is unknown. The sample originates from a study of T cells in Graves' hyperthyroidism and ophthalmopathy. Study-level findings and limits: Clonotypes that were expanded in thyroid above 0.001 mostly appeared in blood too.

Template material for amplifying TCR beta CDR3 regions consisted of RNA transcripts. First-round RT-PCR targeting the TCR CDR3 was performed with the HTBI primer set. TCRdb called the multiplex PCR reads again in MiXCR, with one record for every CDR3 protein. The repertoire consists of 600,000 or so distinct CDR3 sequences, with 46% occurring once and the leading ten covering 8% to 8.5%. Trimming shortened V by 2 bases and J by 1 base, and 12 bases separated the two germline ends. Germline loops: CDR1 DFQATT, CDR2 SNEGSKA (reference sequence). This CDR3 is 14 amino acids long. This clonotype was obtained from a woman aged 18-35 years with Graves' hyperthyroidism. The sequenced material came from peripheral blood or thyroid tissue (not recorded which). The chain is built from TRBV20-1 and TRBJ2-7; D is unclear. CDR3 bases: TGCAGTGCTAGATCCACCCGGTCTTCCTACGAGCAGTACTTC. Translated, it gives CSARSTRSSYEQYF.